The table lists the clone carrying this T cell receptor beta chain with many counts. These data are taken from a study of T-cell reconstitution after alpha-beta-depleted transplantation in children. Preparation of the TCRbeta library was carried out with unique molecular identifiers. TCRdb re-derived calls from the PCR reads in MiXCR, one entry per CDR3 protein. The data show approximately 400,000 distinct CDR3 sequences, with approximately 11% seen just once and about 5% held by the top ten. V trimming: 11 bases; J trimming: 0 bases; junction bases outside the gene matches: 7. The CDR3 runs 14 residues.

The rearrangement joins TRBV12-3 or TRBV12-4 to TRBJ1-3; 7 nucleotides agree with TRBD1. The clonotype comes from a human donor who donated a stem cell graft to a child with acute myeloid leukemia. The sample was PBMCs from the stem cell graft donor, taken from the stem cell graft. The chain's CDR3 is CAGQAALSGNTIYF. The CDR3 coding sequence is TGTGCCGGACAGGCTGCGCTCTCTGGAAACACCATATATTTT.